The rows below give T cell receptor beta chains drawn from one sample of a study of shared clonotypes between healthy human individuals. Sequenced by immunoSEQ multiplex PCR; TCRdb stores in-frame clones only, minus some. The sample yields around 510,000 clones, 90% to 97% seen once. Source material: naive CD4+ T cells sorted from blood. These receptors all stem from a woman in her 30s in good health. Each CDR3 is given with its conserved first and last residue. D genes are given only for firm matches. Size tells how often a clone was seen (once, few, many) or the class of an expanded clone, and some rows leave it out.

TRBV5-1	-	TRBJ2-5	-	17	CASSLGRGRNRGETQYF	TGCGCCAGCAGCTTGGGGCGCGGCAGGAACCGGGGGGAGACCCAGTACTTC
TRBV19	-	TRBJ1-2	-	11	CASIGNYGYTF	TGTGCCAGTATTGGAAACTATGGCTACACCTTC
TRBV11-2	-	TRBJ2-1	-	16	CASSLTEASSYNEQFF	TGTGCCAGCAGCCTCACGGAAGCGAGCTCCTACAATGAGCAGTTCTTC
TRBV5-4	-	TRBJ2-2	TRBD2	15	CASSAMGLASGELFF	TGTGCCAGCAGCGCCATGGGACTAGCGTCCGGGGAGCTGTTTTTT
TRBV18	-	TRBJ2-7	-	13	CASSPGGSYEQYF	TGTGCCAGCTCACCAGGTGGCAGCTACGAGCAGTACTTC
TRBV28	-	TRBJ1-1	-	12	CASSLTRAEAFF	TGTGCCAGCAGTTTAACCCGGGCTGAGGCTTTCTTT
TRBV6-6	-	TRBJ2-1	TRBD2	15	CASGKAGSSYNEQFF	TGTGCCAGCGGAAAAGCGGGAAGCTCCTACAATGAGCAGTTCTTC
TRBV4-1	-	TRBJ1-1	-	17	CASSQADRTDGFTEAFF	TGCGCCAGCAGCCAAGCCGATAGGACAGACGGATTCACTGAAGCTTTCTTT
TRBV19	-	TRBJ2-7	-	13	CASSRNKDYEQYF	TGTGCCAGTAGTAGAAACAAGGACTACGAGCAGTACTTC
TRBV11-3	-	TRBJ2-3	TRBD1	15	CASSPTGAVTDTQYF	TGTGCCAGCAGTCCCACAGGGGCGGTTACAGATACGCAGTATTTT
TRBV19	-	TRBJ1-2	TRBD1	15	CASSQRQGYYNGYTF	TGTGCCAGTAGTCAAAGACAGGGTTACTACAATGGCTACACCTTC
TRBV28	once	TRBJ2-3	TRBD1	15	CASRHQGAGTDTQYF	TGTGCCAGCAGGCATCAGGGGGCCGGCACAGATACGCAGTATTTT
TRBV19	-	TRBJ2-3	-	14	CASKPQGNTDTQYF	TGTGCCAGTAAACCACAGGGCAACACAGATACGCAGTATTTT
TRBV5-8	-	TRBJ2-1	-	19	CASSRRGQRRALGYNEQFF	TGTGCCAGCAGCCGGAGGGGTCAGAGGAGGGCCCTCGGGTACAATGAGCAGTTCTTC
TRBV28	-	TRBJ2-2	-	14	CASRTESNTGELFF	TGTGCCAGTAGGACAGAATCGAACACCGGGGAGCTGTTTTTT
TRBV2	-	TRBJ1-6	TRBD1	13	CASNDRGRSPLHF	TGTGCCAGCAATGACAGGGGGAGATCACCCCTCCACTTT
TRBV28	-	TRBJ2-7	-	14	CASSFQGGTYEQYF	TGTGCCAGCAGTTTTCAGGGGGGGACCTACGAGCAGTACTTC
TRBV28	-	TRBJ1-3	-	18	CASSLVPNSRDRGNTIYF	TGTGCCAGCAGTTTAGTACCCAACTCTAGGGACCGTGGAAACACCATATATTTT
TRBV5-1	-	TRBJ2-6	-	16	CASRWTDLSGANVLTF	TGCGCCAGCAGGTGGACAGATCTCTCTGGGGCCAACGTCCTGACTTTC
TRBV18	-	TRBJ2-2	-	13	CASSPGVTGELFF	TGTGCCAGCTCACCGGGGGTGACCGGGGAGCTGTTTTTT
TRBV7-9	-	TRBJ2-5	TRBD2	15	CASSVGLAGEETQYF	TGTGCCAGCAGCGTGGGACTAGCGGGAGAAGAGACCCAGTACTTC
TRBV6-1	-	TRBJ1-4	-	17	CASSEEVILSPREKLFF	TGTGCCAGCAGTGAAGAGGTAATCCTCTCGCCCCGTGAAAAACTGTTTTTT
TRBV4-1	once	TRBJ2-3	-	13	CASSPASHDTQYF	TGCGCCAGCAGCCCGGCCAGTCATGATACGCAGTATTTT
TRBV10-3	once	TRBJ1-3	TRBD1	15	CAISAQQGPRNTIYF	TGTGCCATCAGTGCACAACAGGGGCCAAGAAACACCATATATTTT
TRBV6-5	-	TRBJ2-7	-	11	CASSSGLEQYF	TGTGCCAGCAGTTCAGGCTTGGAGCAGTACTTC
TRBV11-3	once	TRBJ2-6	-	15	CASSRGASGANVLTF	TGTGCCAGCAGCCGGGGAGCCTCTGGGGCCAACGTCCTGACTTTC
TRBV29-1	-	TRBJ2-7	-	12	CSVIGPGDEQYF	TGCAGCGTTATCGGACCGGGGGACGAGCAGTACTTC
TRBV5-1	-	TRBJ2-1	TRBD2	16	CASSLPAAGGSNEQFF	TGCGCCAGCAGCTTGCCCGCGGCGGGAGGCTCCAATGAGCAGTTCTTC
TRBV5-5	once	TRBJ2-1	-	15	CASSPSGTFYNEQFF	TGTGCCAGCAGCCCATCCGGGACGTTTTACAATGAGCAGTTCTTC
TRBV19	-	TRBJ2-4	-	15	CASSREGVAKNIQYF	TGTGCCAGTAGCAGGGAGGGGGTAGCCAAAAACATTCAGTACTTC
TRBV28	-	TRBJ2-3	-	13	CASSPGTTLTQYF	TGTGCCAGCAGTCCCGGGACAACCCTTACGCAGTATTTT
TRBV19	-	TRBJ2-7	TRBD2	15	CASRRAGGETYEQYF	TGTGCCAGTAGAAGAGCGGGAGGGGAGACCTACGAGCAGTACTTC
TRBV2	-	TRBJ1-5	-	14	CASSIREGEQPQHF	TGTGCCAGCAGTATCCGGGAGGGAGAACAGCCCCAGCATTTT
TRBV7-2	-	TRBJ2-7	-	13	CASGLVRHYEQYF	TGTGCCAGCGGTCTTGTCAGGCATTACGAGCAGTACTTC
TRBV6-5	-	TRBJ2-2	TRBD1	15	CASSKDRSNTGELFF	TGTGCCAGCAGTAAGGACAGGTCGAACACCGGGGAGCTGTTTTTT
TRBV15	-	TRBJ2-7	TRBD1	16	CATSRGRDRVMGEQYF	TGTGCCACCAGCAGAGGAAGAGACAGGGTGATGGGAGAGCAGTACTTC
TRBV2	-	TRBJ2-1	-	12	CASSEFVNEQFF	TGTGCCAGCAGTGAGTTTGTCAATGAGCAGTTCTTC
TRBV2	once	TRBJ1-1	TRBD1	21	CASSPYRAMGPTGWGDTEAFF	TGTGCCAGCAGTCCTTACCGGGCCATGGGCCCGACAGGGTGGGGGGACACTGAAGCTTTCTTT
TRBV5-1	-	TRBJ2-1	TRBD2	16	CASSLEAGRAVNEQFF	TGCGCCAGCAGCTTGGAGGCCGGGAGGGCCGTAAATGAGCAGTTCTTC
TRBV5-4	-	TRBJ2-1	-	17	CASSDRFGGHAYNEQFF	TGTGCCAGCAGCGACAGGTTTGGCGGCCATGCCTACAATGAGCAGTTCTTC
TRBV4-1	once	TRBJ2-1	-	16	CASSQAIGSGYNEQFF	TGCGCCAGCAGCCAAGCAATCGGGAGTGGTTACAATGAGCAGTTCTTC
TRBV5-8	-	TRBJ1-1	TRBD1	15	CASSFSRGLNTEAFF	TGTGCCAGCAGCTTTTCTAGGGGGCTGAACACTGAAGCTTTCTTT
TRBV7-8	once	TRBJ1-1	-	13	CASSSPLNTEAFF	TGTGCCAGCAGCTCGCCCCTGAACACTGAAGCTTTCTTT
TRBV28	-	TRBJ1-1	-	12	CASNLGSAEAFF	TGTGCCAGCAATCTGGGGTCGGCTGAAGCTTTCTTT
TRBV29-1	-	TRBJ1-4	-	18	CSVEVAHWSDGDNEKLFF	TGCAGCGTTGAAGTCGCCCATTGGTCTGACGGGGATAATGAAAAACTGTTTTTT
TRBV7-9	-	TRBJ2-7	TRBD2	14	CASSLMTSIREQYF	TGTGCCAGCAGCTTAATGACTAGCATTCGCGAGCAGTACTTC